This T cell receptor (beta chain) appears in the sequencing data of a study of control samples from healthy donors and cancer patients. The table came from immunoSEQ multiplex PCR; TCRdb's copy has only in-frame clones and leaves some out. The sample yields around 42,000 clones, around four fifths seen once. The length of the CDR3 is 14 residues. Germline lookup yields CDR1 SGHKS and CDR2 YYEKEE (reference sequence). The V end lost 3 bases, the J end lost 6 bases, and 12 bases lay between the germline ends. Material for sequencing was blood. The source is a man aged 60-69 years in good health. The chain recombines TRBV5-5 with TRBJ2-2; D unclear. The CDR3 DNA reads TGTGCCAGCAGCTCCGTCAGCGTCCCCGGGGAGCTGTTTTTT. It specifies CASSSVSVPGELFF.